The clone carrying this T cell receptor (beta chain) was seen many times. Mismatch with germline at one junction end may stem from a read error. Germline-derived CDR1 and CDR2 are DFQATT and SNEGSKA (reference sequence). The CDR3 consists of 13 residues. This sample stems from a study of T cells in Graves' hyperthyroidism and ophthalmopathy. Patients were excluded because of uncontrolled infection, other autoimmune disease, pregnancy or lactation. An approximately 10 ml volume of fresh peripheral blood provided the PBMCs. Amplified regions were TCR beta CDR3 sequences from RNA transcripts. First-round RT-PCR of the TCR CDR3 relied on the HTBI primer set. TCRdb used MiXCR to reprocess the multiplex PCR reads, holding one entry per CDR3 protein. Of roughly 100,000 distinct CDR3 sequences listed, 47% are singletons.

The sequencing sample was made of blood. This rearrangement joins TRBV20-1 to TRBJ1-1, with D perhaps TRBD1 (6 bases). This clonotype originated in a man in his forties with Graves' hyperthyroidism. CDR3 in DNA: TGCAGTGCTGGAGACAGGATGAACACTGAAGCTTTCTTT. It codes for CSAGDRMNTEAFF.